A selection of T cell receptor beta chains follows, all from one sample in a study of technical replicates of blood from a handful of donors. Profiled with immunoSEQ multiplex PCR; TCRdb holds only in-frame clones, not every one. The sample holds 74,000 or so clones, about 96% seen once. Sequenced input: T cells isolated from PBMCs. These receptors all come from a human donor in good health. CDR3s include the opening cysteine and the closing phenylalanine or tryptophan. A D gene is named only where the DNA matches it firmly. The listing skips clone size in some rows; elsewhere it reads once, few, many or a size class.

j_call | clone_size | v_call | d_call | cdr3_nt | cdr3_aa
TRBJ2-3 | - | TRBV10-1 | TRBD1 | TGCGCCAGCAGTGCCGGGACAGGGGGCAGAGATACGCAGTATTTT | CASSAGTGGRDTQYF
TRBJ1-2 | - | TRBV25-1 | TRBD1 | TGTGCCAGCACAGGACAGGGGGGTCACTATGGCTACACCTTC | CASTGQGGHYGYTF
TRBJ2-2 | once | TRBV7-9 | - | TGTGCCAGCCCGACAGACCTGAACACCGAGGAGCTGTTTTTT | CASPTDLNTEELFF
TRBJ2-3 | - | TRBV5-1 | - | TGCGCCAGCAGCTTGCCTAGCACAGATACGCAGTATTTT | CASSLPSTDTQYF
TRBJ2-2 | - | TRBV9 | TRBD2 | TGTGCCAGCAGCTTAAGAGCTAGCGGGACTCTCCCCGGGGAGCTGTTTTTT | CASSLRASGTLPGELFF
TRBJ2-5 | - | TRBV7-2 | - | TGTGCCAGCAGCTTAAACCCCTGGCAGACCCAGTACTTC | CASSLNPWQTQYF
TRBJ2-5 | - | TRBV12-5 | - | TGTGCTAGTGGTTTGGGGGACTTACAAGAGACCCAGTACTTC | CASGLGDLQETQYF
TRBJ2-2 | - | TRBV4-3 | - | TGCGCCAGCAGCCCCTTATGGGAAGGGGAGGACACCGGGGAGCTGTTTTTT | CASSPLWEGEDTGELFF
TRBJ2-3 | - | TRBV11-2 | TRBD1 | TGTGCCAGCAGCTTAGCCCCCCTAGGGGGCAGCACAGATACGCAGTATTTT | CASSLAPLGGSTDTQYF
TRBJ2-2 | - | TRBV5-8 | TRBD2 | TGTGCCAGCAGCTTCCCCACTAGCGGGACGGACACCGGGGAGCTGTTTTTT | CASSFPTSGTDTGELFF
TRBJ1-2 | - | TRBV11-1 | - | TGTGCCAGCAGCTTACAGGATATGGACTATGGCTACACCTTC | CASSLQDMDYGYTF